This entry is about one TCR beta chain. Its target is not known. The source of the sample is a study of somatic mutations in cytotoxic T cells in rheumatoid arthritis. V was cut by 5 bases and J by 4 bases, with 17 bases left in between. Germline CDR1 reads SEHNR; CDR2 reads FQNEAQ (reference sequence). The CDR3 extends over 15 amino acids. TCRdb keeps only in-frame clones here, not all; method: immunoSEQ multiplex PCR. The table shows about 25,000 clones, with 82% occurring only once. General study results and limits: Rheumatoid arthritis patients were compared with age-matched healthy controls, and their CD8+ T-cell clonality did not differ significantly.

This TCR was recovered from a man in his forties or fifties in good health. Material: CD8+ T cells sorted from blood. This rearrangement joins TRBV7-9 to TRBJ2-5; maybe TRBD1 (5 bases). The CDR3 DNA reads as TGTGCCAGCAGCCCCGGGCTTAATGGGGCAGAGACCCAGTACTTC. Protein: CASSPGLNGAETQYF.